A single sample is the source of the 29 T cell receptor beta chains below, sequenced in a study of cytomegalovirus exposure and HLA in healthy donors. It was with 60 Vbeta and 13 Jbeta primers that the PCR ran. Clones were read by immunoSEQ multiplex PCR, and TCRdb kept only the in-frame ones, dropping some. The table has approximately 100,000 clones, around four fifths seen once. Sequencing used PBMCs. The source is a woman in her thirties or forties in good health and CMV-seronegative.

The chain recombines TRBV5-1 with TRBJ2-2; 7 bases match TRBD1. Trimming at V came to 5 bases and at J to 4 bases, leaving 5 bases not matched to a gene. The CDR3 totals 14 residues. CDR1 is SGHRS and CDR2 is YFSETQ in the germline V gene. This chain's CDR3 is CASRATGFTGELFF. Written as DNA, the CDR3 is TGCGCCAGCAGGGCGACAGGGTTCACCGGGGAGCTGTTTTTT.

This sequence joins TRBV18 and TRBJ1-1, with 7 nucleotides matching TRBD1. Per the germline V gene, CDR1 is KGHSH and CDR2 is LQKENI. The V gene end was trimmed by 4 bases and the J gene end by 4 bases; junction bases not matched to a gene: 9. The CDR3 spans 15 residues. The CDR3 is CASSQSTGMGTEAFF. Written as DNA, the CDR3 is TGTGCCAGCTCACAATCGACAGGGATGGGCACTGAAGCTTTCTTT. The full variable domain, its missing parts supplied by reference TRBV18 and TRBJ1-1, is NAGVMQNPRHLVRRRGQEARLRCSPMKGHSHVYWYRQLPEEGLKFMVYLQKENIIDESGMPKERFSAEFPKEGPSILRIQQVVRGDSAAYFCASSQSTGMGTEAFFGQGTRLTVV.

The chain employs TRBV5-1 and TRBJ1-2, with D perhaps TRBD1 (5 bases). CDR3 length equals 14 residues. V was pared by 4 bases and J by 4 bases, with 14 bases between. The V gene's germline CDR1 is SGHRS and CDR2 YFSETQ. As DNA, the CDR3 is TGCGCCAGCAGCCCCGAAGGAGGGGTCTATGGCTACACCTTC. It is translated as CASSPEGGVYGYTF.

The CDR3 sequence is CASSQGLLGYTF. The CDR3 bases are TGTGCCAGCAGCCAGGGGTTGCTGGGCTACACCTTC. This rearrangement joins TRBV6-1 to TRBJ1-2; D might be TRBD1 (6 bases). CDR1 MNHNS and CDR2 SASEGT come from the germline V gene. V gave up 6 bases and J gave up 8 bases, with 13 bases separating them. The CDR3 spans 12 residues.

The genes are TRBV7-2 and TRBJ2-1; D is undetermined. The CDR3 is made up of 16 amino acids. V lost 3 bases, J lost 0 bases, and 12 bases lay in between. Germline loops: CDR1 SGHTA, CDR2 FQGNSA. CDR3 residues: CASSLAALSSYNEQFF. CDR3 nucleotides: TGTGCCAGCAGCTTGGCGGCCCTGAGCTCCTACAATGAGCAGTTCTTC.

This clone is a singleton in its sample. The rearrangement joins TRBV5-4 to TRBJ1-2; TRBD1 matches 7 bases. Germline V CDR1 and CDR2: SGHNT, YYREEE (reference sequence). The CDR3 is 17 amino acids. Trimming at V came to 0 bases and at J to 2 bases, leaving 10 bases not matched to a gene. The CDR3 reads CASSLDPGTVKNYGYTF. CDR3 bases: TGTGCCAGCAGCTTGGACCCCGGGACAGTAAAAAACTATGGCTACACCTTC. Supplemented by reference TRBV5-4 and TRBJ1-2, the full variable domain reads ETGVTQSPTHLIKTRGQQVTLRCSSQSGHNTVSWYQQALGQGPQFIFQYYREEENGRGNFPPRFSGLQFPNYSSELNVNALELDDSALYLCASSLDPGTVKNYGYTFGSGTRLTVV.

CDR3: CASSLVGDRGQPQHF. The CDR3 region has the DNA TGTGCCAGCAGCTTAGTTGGGGACAGGGGACAGCCCCAGCATTTT. The V and J genes are TRBV7-8 and TRBJ1-5; 10 bases align to TRBD1. CDR3 size: 15 residues. Trimming took 1 base from V and 7 from J; bases not matched to a gene: 4. Looked up from germline, CDR1 is SGHVS and CDR2 is FQNEAQ.

V and J are TRBV19 and TRBJ1-4; D may be TRBD1 (5 bases). V was shortened by 4 bases and J by 0 bases, with 6 bases between the two germline ends. The CDR3 has 14 amino acids. Germline assignment: CDR1 LNHDA and CDR2 SQIVND (reference sequence). Here the CDR3 reads CASSTTATNEKLFF. Written as DNA, the CDR3 is TGTGCCAGTAGTACGACAGCAACTAATGAAAAACTGTTTTTT. The variable domain in full, completed from reference TRBV19 and TRBJ1-4, reads DGGITQSPKYLFRKEGQNVTLSCEQNLNHDAMYWYRQDPGQGLRLIYYSQIVNDFQKGDIAEGYSVSREKKESFPLTVTSAQKNPTAFYLCASSTTATNEKLFFGSGTQLSVL.

The J gene is TRBJ2-1, the V gene TRBV2; 9 bases line up with TRBD2. V dropped 7 bases and J dropped 3; count of bases not matched to a gene: 13. The germline CDR1 and CDR2 sequences are SNHLY and FYNNEI. This CDR3 spans 17 amino acids. The CDR3 coding sequence is TGTGCCAGCATTTTAGGCGGGACTAGCTCTAACTACAATGAGCAGTTCTTC. Its protein is CASILGGTSSNYNEQFF. Drawing the rest from reference TRBV2 and TRBJ2-1, the complete variable domain is EPEVTQTPSHQVTQMGQEVILRCVPISNHLYFYWYRQILGQKVEFLVSFYNNEISEKSEIFDDQFSVERPDGSNFTLKIRSTKLEDSAMYFCASILGGTSSNYNEQFFGPGTRLTVL.

The rearrangement joins TRBV4-1 to TRBJ2-5, with 10 nucleotides matching TRBD2. This CDR3 has 18 residues. The ends lost 4 bases at V and 5 bases at J; junction bases unmatched: 16. Per germline, CDR1 MGHRA and CDR2 YSYEKL. CDR3 protein: CASSRPGSRAGGRETQYF. The CDR3, as DNA: TGCGCCAGCAGCCGCCCCGGTTCTCGAGCGGGGGGGAGGGAGACCCAGTACTTC.

This clone was picked up a small number of times. The chain recombines TRBV7-2 with TRBJ2-3; D perhaps matches TRBD1 (6 bases). The CDR3 has 15 amino acids. CDR1 and CDR2 from the germline V gene are SGHTA and FQGNSA. Trimming stripped 1 base from V and 2 bases from J, with 10 bases between. In DNA, the CDR3 is TGTGCCAGCAGCTTAGGGGGACAAGACACAGATACGCAGTATTTT. This encodes CASSLGGQDTDTQYF.

The chain uses TRBV5-1 and TRBJ1-2; no clear D gene. This CDR3 is built from 13 residues. The germline gives CDR1 SGHRS, CDR2 YFSETQ. Trimming stripped 0 bases from V and 8 bases from J, with 11 bases between. The CDR3 here is CASSLAQSAGYTF. The DNA of the CDR3 is TGCGCCAGCAGCTTGGCACAGTCCGCGGGCTACACCTTC.

This chain links TRBV5-5 with TRBJ1-6; the D is unclear. Germline V CDR1 and CDR2: SGHKS, YYEKEE (reference sequence). The V and J ends lost 3 bases and 6 bases respectively, with 13 bases between them. The CDR3 loop spans 15 amino acids. This CDR3 reads CASSSTTQPNSPLHF. The CDR3 DNA reads as TGTGCCAGCAGCTCCACGACTCAGCCTAATTCACCCCTCCACTTT.

The rearrangement uses TRBV18 and TRBJ1-2; possible D gene TRBD1, 6 bases. Germline V lookup: CDR1 KGHSH, CDR2 LQKENI. Trimming took 3 bases from V and 8 from J, leaving 16 bases between them. The CDR3 has 14 amino acids. CDR3 in amino acids: CASSPTGFRGGYTF. The CDR3 DNA is TGTGCCAGCTCACCTACAGGGTTCAGGGGAGGCTACACCTTC.

The CDR3 sequence is CASSAGGAREETQYF. The CDR3 nucleotides read TGTGCCAGCAGCGCAGGGGGCGCGCGGGAGGAGACCCAGTACTTC. The V call is TRBV9, the J call TRBJ2-5; tentatively, D is TRBD1 (8 bases). In germline, CDR1 is SGDLS, CDR2 YYNGEE. CDR3 size: 15 residues. Trimming cost V 3 bases and J 5 bases, with 17 bases left between them.

CDR3 bases: TGTGCCAGCAGTCCCCGCCCTTACTACCGGTCCACAGATACGCAGTATTTT. Translating it yields CASSPRPYYRSTDTQYF. The chain recombines TRBV27 with TRBJ2-3, with D uncertain. The V gene's germline CDR1 is MNHEY and CDR2 SMNVEV (reference sequence). CDR3 size: 17 residues. V lost 5 bases to trimming and J lost 2 bases, with 20 bases between them.

V is TRBV28 and J is TRBJ1-6, with 7 bases matching TRBD1. The CDR3 consists of 16 residues. Germline loops: CDR1 MDHEN, CDR2 SYDVKM. The ends lost 6 bases at V and 3 bases at J; junction bases unmatched: 8. The CDR3 DNA reads as TGTGCCAGCAGACCCTTCAGGGGGGACTATAATTCACCCCTCCACTTT. Protein product: CASRPFRGDYNSPLHF.

The CDR3 loop reads CASSSDRGTQETQYF. DNA of the CDR3: TGTGCCAGCAGCTCGGACAGGGGGACTCAAGAGACCCAGTACTTC. The chain couples TRBV7-2 to TRBJ2-5, with 10 bases aligning to TRBD1. In germline, CDR1 is SGHTA, CDR2 FQGNSA. After removal of 4 bases from V and 2 bases from J, the junction contained 4 bases not matched to a gene. This CDR3 has 15 residues.

This chain links TRBV5-6 with TRBJ1-5; D not certain. The CDR3 extends over 16 amino acids. Germline V lookup: CDR1 SGHDT, CDR2 YYEEEE. The ends were cut back, 1 base at V and 2 bases at J, with 13 bases in the middle. CDR3 in DNA: TGTGCCAGCAGCTTGACAAAATATCCAGGCAATCAGCCCCAGCATTTT. This gives the protein CASSLTKYPGNQPQHF.

The V call is TRBV29-1, the J call TRBJ2-5; 7 nucleotides line up with TRBD1. Germline V gene lookup returns CDR1 SQVTM and CDR2 ANQGSEA. V shed 4 bases and J 5 bases; nucleotides not matched to a gene: 10. The CDR3 contains 14 residues. The CDR3 spells CSVVAQGVGETQYF. As DNA, the CDR3 is TGCAGCGTTGTAGCGCAGGGGGTGGGGGAGACCCAGTACTTC.

The V and J genes are TRBV7-8 and TRBJ1-2, with D uncertain. Per the germline V gene, CDR1 is SGHVS and CDR2 is FQNEAQ. This CDR3 has 13 residues. V was trimmed by 8 bases and J by 4 bases, leaving 14 bases between them. CDR3 bases: TGTGCCAGCGAGTACAATGAGGGCTATGGCTACACCTTC. Protein sequence: CASEYNEGYGYTF. The variable domain in full, with the rest retrieved from reference TRBV7-8 and TRBJ1-2, is GAGVSQSPRYKVAKRGQDVALRCDPISGHVSLFWYQQALGQGPEFLTYFQNEAQLDKSGLPSDRFFAERPEGSVSTLKIQRTQQEDSAVYLCASEYNEGYGYTFGSGTRLTVV.

The chain recombines TRBV4-2 with TRBJ2-5; 13 nucleotides match TRBD2. Germline V lookup: CDR1 LGHNA, CDR2 YNFKEQ. CDR3 length: 17 residues. The V segment lost 5 bases and the J segment 0 bases; nucleotides outside the gene matches: 6. The CDR3 bases are TGTGCCAGCAGCAAGGGACTAGCGGGGCAGTACCAAGAGACCCAGTACTTC. Translating it yields CASSKGLAGQYQETQYF.

The V and J genes are TRBV5-4 and TRBJ1-6; 8 bases are a match to TRBD1. The CDR3 is made up of 15 amino acids. Germline-derived CDR1 and CDR2 are SGHNT and YYREEE (reference sequence). The V and J ends lost 3 bases and 5 bases, in that order; junction bases with no gene match: 4. CDR3 sequence: CASSSQGANNSPLHF. In DNA, the CDR3 is TGTGCCAGCAGCTCCCAGGGGGCAAATAATTCACCCCTCCACTTT.

A few counts support this clone. The rearrangement joins TRBV29-1 to TRBJ1-1, with no clear D. The CDR3 spans 14 residues. Trimming took 4 bases from V and 2 from J, leaving 14 bases between them. CDR1 and CDR2 (germline): SQVTM, ANQGSEA. In DNA form, the CDR3 reads TGCAGCGTTGCTGGAAAGGAGGGAAACACTGAAGCTTTCTTT. It translates to CSVAGKEGNTEAFF. Combining the CDR3 with reference TRBV29-1 and TRBJ1-1 gives the whole variable domain SAVISQKPSRDICQRGTSLTIQCQVDSQVTMMFWYRQQPGQSLTLIATANQGSEATYESGFVIDKFPISRPNLTFSTLTVSNMSPEDSSIYLCSVAGKEGNTEAFFGQGTRLTVV.

The chain links TRBV5-6 to TRBJ1-1; the D gene is possibly TRBD1 (5 bases). V lost 0 bases, J lost 11 bases, and 14 bases lay in between. The CDR3 sequence is 13 residues long. Germline loops: CDR1 SGHDT, CDR2 YYEEEE. This CDR3 reads CASSLAGGGDAFF. The DNA of the CDR3 is TGTGCCAGCAGCTTGGCTGGGGGGGGTGACGCTTTCTTT.

The V call is TRBV10-1, the J call TRBJ2-5; 8 bases fit TRBD2. The CDR3 is made up of 15 amino acids. Trimming at V came to 6 bases and at J to 7 bases, leaving 13 bases not matched to a gene. CDR1 is WNHNN and CDR2 is SYGVQD in the germline V gene (reference sequence). DNA of the CDR3: TGCGCCAGCAGCCCAGCGGGGGCCGGGATAGGGACCCAGTACTTC. Its protein product is CASSPAGAGIGTQYF.

The chain employs TRBV2 and TRBJ2-5; 12 bases are shared with TRBD2. V was pared by 8 bases and J by 5 bases, with 3 bases of the junction left unmatched. This CDR3 has 13 amino acids. Germline CDR1 reads SNHLY; CDR2 reads FYNNEI. DNA for the CDR3: TGTGCCAGCCGTGGACTAGCGGGGGAGACCCAGTACTTC. This codes for CASRGLAGETQYF.

This clone was seen a handful of times. The J gene is TRBJ1-2, the V gene TRBV6-1; weak D call: TRBD1 (5 bases). CDR1 and CDR2 from the germline V gene are MNHNS and SASEGT. Trimming removed 0 bases from V and 7 bases from J, with 21 bases in between. The CDR3 has 17 amino acids. CDR3 amino acids: CASSEALSGEGLSGYTF. CDR3 DNA sequence: TGTGCCAGCAGTGAAGCCTTATCGGGGGAGGGGCTGAGTGGCTACACCTTC.

The chain combines TRBV5-8 with TRBJ1-1; 7 bases are a match to TRBD1. The CDR3 length is 12 residues. The ends lost 5 bases at V and 7 bases at J; junction bases unmatched: 5. The V gene's germline CDR1 is SGHTS and CDR2 YDEGEE. CDR3: CASSRQGFEAFF. As DNA, the CDR3 is TGTGCCAGCAGTCGACAGGGATTTGAAGCTTTCTTT.